Listed below are T cell receptor beta chains from one sample, sequenced in a study of blood T cell repertoires in COVID-19. The assay was immunoSEQ multiplex PCR, and TCRdb's table has in-frame clones only and misses some. The sample has 150,000 to 200,000 clones; approximately 92% are singletons. The material sequenced was peripheral blood. The receptors originated from a man aged 30-40 years with COVID-19, enrolled during active disease. CDR3s include the opening cysteine and the closing phenylalanine or tryptophan. Fields, in order: J gene, clone size, D gene, V gene, CDR3 DNA, CDR3 protein. D genes are given only for firm matches. Size values are once, few and many counts, or a class for expanded clones, and some rows have none.

>TRBJ2-7|NA|NA|TRBV19
TGTGCCAGTAGTATAGATACAGGGAGCTCCTACGAGCAGTACTTC
CASSIDTGSSYEQYF
>TRBJ2-7|NA|NA|TRBV27
TGTGCCAGCAGTTTCGGGTGGCAGACCTTATACGAGCAGTACTTC
CASSFGWQTLYEQYF
>TRBJ2-2|NA|TRBD2|TRBV7-3
TGTGCCAGCAGCTTATTTTGGCGGGAGGGCCCCGGGGAGCTGTTTTTT
CASSLFWREGPGELFF
>TRBJ2-7|NA|NA|TRBV5-4
TGTGCCAGCAGCTCGGAGGGTTTGACAGGGAACGAGCAGTACTTC
CASSSEGLTGNEQYF
>TRBJ1-4|once|NA|TRBV19
TGTGCCAGTAGTATCCTCCGGGGACTCGCTAATGAAAAACTGTTTTTT
CASSILRGLANEKLFF
>TRBJ1-4|few|NA|TRBV10-3
TGTGCCATCAGTGCTGGGGGGGAAGCAACTAATGAAAAACTGTTTTTT
CAISAGGEATNEKLFF
>TRBJ1-1|NA|TRBD1|TRBV7-6
TGTGCCAGCAGCTACGGGACAGCGGAACTTCTCTTCACTGAAGCTTTCTTT
CASSYGTAELLFTEAFF
>TRBJ1-1|once|TRBD1|TRBV6-1
TGTGCCAGCAGTGAAGAGACAGGGAAGGGTAAAGCTTTCTTT
CASSEETGKGKAFF
>TRBJ1-1|NA|NA|TRBV9
TGTGCCAGCAGCGTACAAGGGGGGAACACTGAAGCTTTCTTT
CASSVQGGNTEAFF
>TRBJ2-7|NA|NA|TRBV11-2
TGTGCCAGCAGCTTAGAACTCCTCTCCTACGAGCAGTACTTC
CASSLELLSYEQYF
>TRBJ1-1|few|NA|TRBV11-3
TGTGCCAGCAGCTTTTCCAGGAACACTGAAGCTTTCTTT
CASSFSRNTEAFF
>TRBJ1-1|NA|NA|TRBV6-2/TRBV6-3
TGTGCCAGCAGTTTAGATTTCGACAGACCTACCTTCGTAGAGGCTTTCTTT
CASSLDFDRPTFVEAFF
>TRBJ2-1|NA|NA|TRBV7-8
TGTGCCAGCAGCTTAAACTATGAGCAGTTCTTC
CASSLNYEQFF
>TRBJ1-5|NA|NA|TRBV4-2
TGTGCCAGCAGCCAAGTCGGGGGGGGCCAGCCCCAGCATTTT
CASSQVGGGQPQHF
>TRBJ2-3|NA|NA|TRBV7-9
TGTGCCAGCAGCTTAGTCTCAGGCACAGATACGCAGTATTTT
CASSLVSGTDTQYF
>TRBJ1-2|NA|TRBD1|TRBV28
TGTGCCAGCAGTTTGGGGGGACAGAACTATGGCTACACCTTC
CASSLGGQNYGYTF
>TRBJ2-1|NA|NA|TRBV3-1/TRBV3-2
TGTGCCAGCAGCCAAGATTGGGGGCAATCGTTCTACAATGAGCAGTTCTTC
CASSQDWGQSFYNEQFF
>TRBJ2-7|NA|NA|TRBV12-1
TGTGCCAGCAGCTCAGGACTAGCGGGGGGGTACTCCTACGAGCAGTACTTC
CASSSGLAGGYSYEQYF
>TRBJ2-7|few|NA|TRBV19
TGTGCCAGTAGTACCGACTTGGAGAACGAGCAGTACTTC
CASSTDLENEQYF
>TRBJ1-1|NA|NA|TRBV19
TGTGCCAGTAGTATAGGGAGTGTTGAAGCTTTCTTT
CASSIGSVEAFF
>TRBJ2-2|NA|NA|TRBV29-1
TGCAGCGTTGAAAGTGGCCGCGGAAGCACCGGGGAGCTGTTTTTT
CSVESGRGSTGELFF
>TRBJ1-1|NA|NA|TRBV2
TGTGCCAGCAGTGTCGGGGGGGGTAACACTGAAGCTTTCTTT
CASSVGGGNTEAFF
>TRBJ1-1|NA|NA|TRBV11-2
TGTGCCAGCAGCTTAGTACGGGGGGCTGACACTGAAGCTTTCTTT
CASSLVRGADTEAFF
>TRBJ2-2|NA|TRBD1|TRBV7-2
TGTGCCAGCAGCACGAGACAGGGGATAAGCACCGGGGAGCTGTTTTTT
CASSTRQGISTGELFF
>TRBJ2-7|NA|TRBD2|TRBV5-4
TGTGCCAGCAGCCCGGGACTAGCGGGAGGTAGCGAGCAGTACTTC
CASSPGLAGGSEQYF
>TRBJ1-1|NA|NA|TRBV19
TGTGCCAGTAGTATATCCCTCACAGGAGGGGCTTTCTTT
CASSISLTGGAFF
>TRBJ1-6|NA|TRBD1|TRBV5-6
TGTGCCAGCAGCTTGACCTATACAGGGGTGGGGAATTCACCCCTCCACTTT
CASSLTYTGVGNSPLHF
>TRBJ2-1|NA|NA|TRBV6-5
TGTGCCAGCAGTTACGGCGCGGGGTCCAATGAGCAGTTCTTC
CASSYGAGSNEQFF
>TRBJ1-3|once|NA|TRBV18
TGTGCCAGCTCACCACCGGCAACGTGGGGAAACACCATATATTTT
CASSPPATWGNTIYF
>TRBJ2-7|NA|NA|TRBV21-1
TGTGCCAGCAGCAAAGGGGTCTCGACTTCCCAGTACTTC
CASSKGVSTSQYF
>TRBJ2-7|NA|TRBD2|TRBV19
TGTGCCAGTACCCCAGCGGGAGGTGTGTACGAGCAGTACTTC
CASTPAGGVYEQYF
>TRBJ2-6|NA|TRBD1|TRBV18
TGTGCCAGCTCACCATCGGGGTGGGGGACAGTAAGCTCTGGGGCCAACGTCCTGACTTTC
CASSPSGWGTVSSGANVLTF
>TRBJ2-1|few|TRBD2|TRBV19
TGTGCCAGTAGTATTGGGCTAGCGGGAGGCTACAATGAGCAGTTCTTC
CASSIGLAGGYNEQFF
>TRBJ2-3|NA|NA|TRBV27
TGTGCCAGCAGTTTGTCTTCACCCAGGGTGGATACGCAGTATTTT
CASSLSSPRVDTQYF
>TRBJ2-7|NA|NA|TRBV12-3/TRBV12-4
TGTGCCAGCACTCAAGGGACACCTTACGAGCAGTACTTC
CASTQGTPYEQYF
>TRBJ1-2|NA|NA|TRBV15
TGTGCCACCAGCACTGGACGGGAGAACTATGGCTACACCTTC
CATSTGRENYGYTF
>TRBJ2-7|NA|TRBD2|TRBV27
TGTGCCAGCAGTTCCGGGGGGACCAACTACGAGCAGTACTTC
CASSSGGTNYEQYF
>TRBJ2-1|NA|TRBD2|TRBV27
TGTGCCAGCGGGCCTCGCCTAGCGGGAGGTGTGAAGCAGTTCTTC
CASGPRLAGGVKQFF
>TRBJ1-6|NA|NA|TRBV4-3
TGCGCCAGCAGCCGTGATTACTCCAATTCACCCCTCCACTTT
CASSRDYSNSPLHF
>TRBJ1-6|NA|TRBD1|TRBV14
TGTGCCAGCAGCCAAGCGCAGGGGGCAAATTCACCCCTCCACTTT
CASSQAQGANSPLHF
>TRBJ2-1|NA|NA|TRBV18
TGTGCCAGCTCAGCGGGGTTGGGGAATGAGCAGTTCTTC
CASSAGLGNEQFF